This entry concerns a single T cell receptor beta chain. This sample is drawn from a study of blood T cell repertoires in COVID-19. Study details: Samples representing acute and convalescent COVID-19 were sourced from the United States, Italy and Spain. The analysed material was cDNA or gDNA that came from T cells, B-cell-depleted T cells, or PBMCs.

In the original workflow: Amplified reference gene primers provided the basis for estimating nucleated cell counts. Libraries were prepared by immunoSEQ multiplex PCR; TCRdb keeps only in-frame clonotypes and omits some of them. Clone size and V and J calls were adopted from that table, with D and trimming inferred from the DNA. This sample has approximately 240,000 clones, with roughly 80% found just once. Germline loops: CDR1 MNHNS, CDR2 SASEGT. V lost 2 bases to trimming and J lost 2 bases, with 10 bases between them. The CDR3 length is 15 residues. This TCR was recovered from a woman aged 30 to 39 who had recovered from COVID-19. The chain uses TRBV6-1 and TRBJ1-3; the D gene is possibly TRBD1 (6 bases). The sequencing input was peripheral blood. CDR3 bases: TGTGCCAGCAGTGAACTGGGGGCGCCTGGAAACACCATATATTTT. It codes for CASSELGAPGNTIYF.